Each of the 12 T cell receptor beta chains below was sequenced from the same sample in a study of radiation and T cells in renal cell carcinoma. Time point specified: baseline pretreatment blood. The treatment denotes: 15 Gy SBRT to primary tumor, nephrectomy 4 weeks later. The protocol was immunoSEQ multiplex PCR, while the TCRdb copy is restricted to in-frame clones and leaves out a portion. The profile covers 70,000 to 100,000 clones, with 82% appearing a single time and almost 6.5% taken by the ten largest. The sample here was blood, taken from a patient whose treatment included radiotherapy and nephrectomy. These receptors were taken from a man in his 60s with renal cell carcinoma.

Comment on this clone: At one end the junction does not follow the germline gene, possibly because of a read error. This chain links TRBV27 with TRBJ2-7; 7 bases are a match to TRBD2. This CDR3 region has 16 residues. The germline gives CDR1 MNHEY, CDR2 SMNVEV (reference sequence). The CDR3 spells CASGLGGGRGTYEQYF. The DNA for the CDR3 is TGTGCCAGCGGTTTAGGCGGGGGTCGAGGAACCTACGAGCAGTACTTC.

This clone has a single count. The V call is TRBV19, the J call TRBJ2-3; 9 bases fit TRBD2. This CDR3 comprises 17 residues. J gave up 2 bases and V 5 bases, and 11 bases lay outside the gene matches. Germline CDR1 reads LNHDA; CDR2 reads SQIVND (reference sequence). The CDR3 coding sequence is TGTGCCAGTAGTCCCTCCCCCCTAGCGGGGTTCACAGATACGCAGTATTTT. The encoded protein is CASSPSPLAGFTDTQYF.

This chain joins TRBV2 and TRBJ2-7; 7 nucleotides agree with TRBD2. This CDR3 contains 11 residues. V shed 10 bases and J 3 bases; nucleotides not matched to a gene: 3. Germline lookup yields CDR1 SNHLY and CDR2 FYNNEI. In DNA form, the CDR3 reads TGTGCCACCAGGGAGGGCTACGAGCAGTACTTC. Translated: CATREGYEQYF.

This chain joins TRBV4-3 and TRBJ2-2, with TRBD1 identical over 9 bases. Germline loops: CDR1 LGHNA, CDR2 YSLEER. The CDR3 spans 17 residues. Unmatched junction bases numbered 10, after V lost 4 bases and J lost 4 bases. In DNA, the CDR3 is TGCGCCAGCAGCCCGAGGAGAGGACAGGGGCGCACCGGGGAGCTGTTTTTT. Encoded protein: CASSPRRGQGRTGELFF.

The chain links TRBV28 to TRBJ2-7; unclear D gene. CDR1 MDHEN and CDR2 SYDVKM come from the germline V gene. Trimming cost V 11 bases and J 9 bases, with 11 bases left between them. CDR3 length: 9 amino acids. The CDR3 DNA sequence: TGTGCCCCCGGTGACGGGCAGTACTTC. This encodes CAPGDGQYF.

The V and J genes are TRBV30 and TRBJ1-4; 9 positions match TRBD1. Per the germline V gene, CDR1 is GTSNPN and CDR2 is SVGIG (reference sequence). V shed 3 bases, J shed 8 bases, and the junction held 10 bases outside the gene matches. This CDR3 region has 15 residues. The DNA of the CDR3 is TGTGCCTGGAGCCTCCGGGACAGGGAGGGAGAAAAACTGTTTTTT. Its translation is CAWSLRDREGEKLFF.

The gene calls are TRBV5-1 and TRBJ1-5, with TRBD1 identical over 9 bases. The CDR3 contains 15 residues. V shed 4 bases, J shed 6 bases, and the junction held 8 bases outside the gene matches. The germline V gene encodes CDR1 SGHRS and CDR2 YFSETQ. CDR3 residues: CASSTGQGSGQPQHF. The CDR3 DNA reads as TGCGCCAGCAGCACGGGACAGGGTTCGGGTCAGCCCCAGCATTTT.

The chain couples TRBV7-9 to TRBJ1-2; maybe TRBD1 (6 bases). Germline V gene data show CDR1 as SEHNR and CDR2 as FQNEAQ (reference sequence). The V and J ends lost 5 bases and 5 bases respectively, with 18 bases between them. The length of the CDR3 is 15 residues. The CDR3 nucleotides are TGTGCCAGCAGCCCCCCCGTGACAGGCGCATATGGCTACACCTTC. It codes for CASSPPVTGAYGYTF.

J is TRBJ1-1 and V is TRBV5-6; D unresolved. The ends were cut back, 5 bases at V and 5 bases at J, with 7 bases in the middle. Germline loops: CDR1 SGHDT, CDR2 YYEEEE. The CDR3 loop spans 11 amino acids. CDR3 in DNA: TGTGCCAGCAGTCTGGGGACTGAAGCTTTCTTT. This encodes CASSLGTEAFF.

This sequence joins TRBV9 and TRBJ2-3; D unresolved. The CDR3 is 14 residues long. Germline values: CDR1 SGDLS, CDR2 YYNGEE. V was trimmed by 0 bases and J by 9 bases, leaving 14 bases between them. The CDR3 region is CASSVEGQPGTQYF. CDR3 DNA sequence: TGTGCCAGCAGCGTAGAAGGCCAGCCTGGGACGCAGTATTTT.

The chain has TRBV10-3 and TRBJ2-7; D may be TRBD2 (7 bases). The CDR3 sequence is 15 residues long. CDR1 and CDR2 from the germline V gene are ENHRY and SYGVKD. Trimming removed 6 bases from V and 1 base from J, with 16 bases in between. This chain's CDR3 is CAIRGGASRSYEQYF. CDR3 bases: TGTGCCATCAGGGGGGGGGCTAGCAGGTCCTACGAGCAGTACTTC.

This sequence joins TRBV30 and TRBJ2-2, with D unresolved. Germline values: CDR1 GTSNPN, CDR2 SVGIG (reference sequence). V dropped 0 bases and J dropped 4 bases, with 12 bases sitting between them. The CDR3 runs to 15 residues. In nucleotides, the CDR3 is TGTGCCTGGAGTGTCAACCAGCCCGGCACCGGGGAGCTGTTTTTT. Translation gives CAWSVNQPGTGELFF.